The rows below give T cell receptor beta chains drawn from one sample of a study of T cell changes during pregnancy in multiple sclerosis. Sequenced by immunoSEQ multiplex PCR; TCRdb stores in-frame clones only, minus some. Of 28,000 or so clones in the sample, about 88% were seen once. The material sequenced was CD4+ T cells from peripheral blood mononuclear cells, taken in the second trimester of pregnancy. Every receptor here comes from a female donor with multiple sclerosis, enrolled in a pregnancy study. CDR3s include the opening cysteine and the closing phenylalanine or tryptophan. D genes are given only for firm matches. Rows give clone size only sometimes, using once, few, many, or a class for an expanded clone.

J gene	D gene	clone size	V gene	CDR3 protein	CDR3 DNA
TRBJ1-1	-	-	TRBV7-3	CASSLGHNTEAFF	TGTGCCAGCAGCTTAGGACACAACACTGAAGCTTTCTTT
TRBJ1-6	TRBD1	-	TRBV6-5	CASSYGTGATSPLHF	TGTGCCAGCAGTTACGGGACAGGGGCAACTTCACCCCTCCACTTT
TRBJ2-7	-	-	TRBV10-2	CASSEDRWSYEQYF	TGCGCCAGCAGTGAGGACAGGTGGAGTTACGAGCAGTACTTC
TRBJ1-6	-	once	TRBV7-9	CASSSRLSPLHF	TGTGCCAGCAGCTCCCGACTGTCACCCCTCCACTTT
TRBJ2-2	-	-	TRBV10-1	CASSGGQGGELFF	TGCGCCAGCAGTGGGGGGCAGGGCGGGGAGCTGTTTTTT
TRBJ1-2	-	-	TRBV5-1	CASSLATGDYGYTF	TGCGCCAGCAGCTTGGCCACAGGCGACTATGGCTACACCTTC
TRBJ1-2	-	-	TRBV6-5	CASSPRQREYGYTF	TGTGCCAGCAGTCCCCGCCAGAGGGAATATGGCTACACCTTC
TRBJ1-6	-	-	TRBV19	CASSPRGDNSPLHF	TGTGCCAGTTCGCCCCGGGGGGATAATTCACCCCTCCACTTT
TRBJ2-2	-	few	TRBV2	CASRTGSSNTGELFF	TGTGCCAGCAGAACAGGGTCATCGAACACCGGGGAGCTGTTTTTT
TRBJ2-2	-	-	TRBV6-1	CASSELTAGTGELFF	TGTGCCAGCAGTGAATTGACAGCGGGCACCGGGGAGCTGTTTTTT
TRBJ2-3	TRBD2	-	TRBV18	CASSLLAGLDTQYF	TGTGCCAGCTCGCTCTTAGCGGGGCTAGATACGCAGTATTTT
TRBJ2-1	-	once	TRBV4-1	CASSQGDTVGNEQFF	TGCGCCAGCAGCCAAGGGGACACCGTCGGCAATGAGCAGTTCTTC
TRBJ1-3	-	-	TRBV6-5	CASALRGSGNTIYF	TGTGCCAGCGCCCTCCGAGGCTCTGGAAACACCATATATTTT
TRBJ2-3	-	-	TRBV10-1	CASSDLRGLQDTQYF	TGCGCCAGCAGTGATTTGCGGGGCCTGCAGGATACGCAGTATTTT
TRBJ1-1	-	few	TRBV9	CASSPQVGGTEAFF	TGTGCCAGCAGCCCACAAGTCGGCGGCACTGAAGCTTTCTTT
TRBJ1-3	-	-	TRBV5-5	CASSLQGSGNTIYF	TGTGCCAGCAGCCTCCAGGGCTCTGGAAACACCATATATTTT
TRBJ2-7	-	-	TRBV28	CASSFRAGRSYEQYF	TGTGCCAGCAGTTTTCGGGCAGGGAGGTCCTACGAGCAGTACTTC
TRBJ1-3	-	-	TRBV6-5	CASRVTRGSGNTIYF	TGTGCCAGCCGTGTAACTAGGGGGTCTGGAAACACCATATATTTT
TRBJ1-1	TRBD1	-	TRBV30	CAWTLSDRDYTEAFF	TGTGCCTGGACCCTTAGCGACAGGGATTATACTGAAGCTTTCTTT
TRBJ2-2	-	-	TRBV2	CASIRDSGSPAGELFF	TGTGCCAGCATAAGGGACAGCGGGTCCCCTGCCGGGGAGCTGTTTTTT
TRBJ1-1	-	once	TRBV7-9	CASSSQGVEAFF	TGTGCCAGCAGCTCGCAGGGTGTGGAAGCTTTCTTT
TRBJ1-2	-	-	TRBV27	CASSFLRGQANYGYTF	TGTGCCAGCAGTTTCCTCAGGGGCCAAGCTAACTATGGCTACACCTTC
TRBJ1-4	TRBD1	few	TRBV11-2	CASTPGQGGEKLFF	TGTGCCAGCACACCGGGACAGGGGGGTGAAAAACTGTTTTTT
TRBJ2-7	TRBD1	once	TRBV28	CASRGVGGGLWQYF	TGTGCCAGCAGAGGGGTAGGGGGCGGTCTGTGGCAGTACTTC
TRBJ2-1	-	-	TRBV19	CASSILYQSNEQFF	TGTGCCAGTAGTATTCTATACCAATCCAATGAGCAGTTCTTC
TRBJ2-5	TRBD2	-	TRBV5-6	CASSTWLLAWGLQETQYF	TGTGCCAGCAGCACATGGTTACTAGCGTGGGGCCTTCAAGAGACCCAGTACTTC
TRBJ2-7	TRBD1	-	TRBV28	CASAYETGGGYEQYF	TGTGCCAGCGCCTACGAGACAGGGGGCGGATACGAGCAGTACTTC
TRBJ2-2	-	once	TRBV13	CASSPGSRFGTGELFF	TGTGCCAGCAGCCCGGGATCCCGGTTTGGTACCGGGGAGCTGTTTTTT
TRBJ1-4	TRBD1	-	TRBV7-6	CASSSTGFSGEKLFF	TGTGCCAGCAGCTCGACAGGGTTTTCGGGAGAAAAACTGTTTTTT
TRBJ1-4	TRBD1	-	TRBV7-2	CASSWDRGNEKLFF	TGTGCCAGCAGCTGGGACAGGGGTAATGAAAAACTGTTTTTT
TRBJ2-1	TRBD2	once	TRBV9	CASSTGTSGAYNEQFF	TGTGCCAGCAGCACCGGGACTAGCGGGGCCTACAATGAGCAGTTCTTC
TRBJ1-2	-	-	TRBV27	CASPKTDVFYGYTF	TGTGCCAGCCCGAAGACAGATGTTTTCTATGGCTACACCTTC
TRBJ1-1	-	-	TRBV5-1	CASLQGAMNTEAFF	TGCGCCAGCTTACAGGGTGCCATGAACACTGAAGCTTTCTTT
TRBJ2-7	TRBD1	-	TRBV28	CASSPGTGVLEQYF	TGTGCCAGCAGCCCCGGGACAGGGGTTCTCGAGCAGTACTTC
TRBJ2-7	TRBD1	-	TRBV4-3	CASSQRQGYEQYF	TGCGCCAGCAGCCAGCGACAGGGCTACGAGCAGTACTTC
TRBJ1-2	-	-	TRBV7-2	CASSRDRHNYGYTF	TGTGCCAGCAGCCGCGACAGACATAACTATGGCTACACCTTC
TRBJ2-3	-	-	TRBV5-1	CASARTGSTDTQYF	TGCGCCAGCGCCCGCACAGGTAGCACAGATACGCAGTATTTT
TRBJ2-1	-	-	TRBV10-3	CAIRGGFYNEQFF	TGTGCCATCAGGGGGGGATTCTACAATGAGCAGTTCTTC
TRBJ1-4	-	-	TRBV5-6	CASSLVGHATNEKLFF	TGTGCCAGCAGCTTGGTGGGGCATGCAACTAATGAAAAACTGTTTTTT
TRBJ2-7	-	-	TRBV9	CASSVDRGGPEYF	TGTGCCAGCAGCGTAGACAGGGGGGGGCCAGAGTACTTC
TRBJ1-1	-	-	TRBV7-9	CASSFDREAFF	TGTGCCAGCAGTTTCGACAGGGAAGCTTTCTTT
TRBJ2-5	-	-	TRBV7-2	CASSLFTAQETQYF	TGTGCCAGCAGCTTATTTACAGCCCAAGAGACCCAGTACTTC
TRBJ2-3	-	-	TRBV5-1	CASSSSQGRTDTQYF	TGCGCCAGCAGCTCCTCGCAGGGGCGGACAGATACGCAGTATTTT
TRBJ1-2	-	-	TRBV28	CASNTPSYRWGYTF	TGTGCCAGCAATACTCCATCGTACCGCTGGGGCTACACCTTC
TRBJ1-3	-	-	TRBV19	CASSRTYWSNTIYF	TGTGCCAGTAGTCGGACATACTGGAGTAACACCATATATTTT
TRBJ1-2	TRBD1	-	TRBV5-4	CASSLLTGTGKGYTF	TGTGCCAGCAGCTTATTGACCGGGACAGGGAAAGGCTACACCTTC
TRBJ1-2	TRBD1	-	TRBV6-6	CASSGQGGDGYTF	TGTGCCAGCAGTGGACAGGGGGGAGATGGCTACACCTTC
TRBJ2-1	-	-	TRBV6-1	CASTLGGSYNEQFF	TGTGCCAGTACCCTCGGGGGCTCCTACAATGAGCAGTTCTTC
TRBJ2-7	-	-	TRBV5-1	CASRRTSSELYEQYF	TGCGCCAGCAGGCGCACATCTAGCGAACTCTACGAGCAGTACTTC
TRBJ1-1	TRBD1	-	TRBV5-4	CASSSGQRNTEAFF	TGTGCCAGCAGCTCGGGACAGAGGAACACTGAAGCTTTCTTT
TRBJ1-6	TRBD1	-	TRBV18	CASSPTGSTSPLHF	TGTGCCAGCTCACCGACAGGGAGCACTTCACCCCTCCACTTT
TRBJ1-2	-	-	TRBV7-2	CASSLNQGNYGYTF	TGTGCCAGCAGCTTAAACCAGGGGAACTATGGCTACACCTTC
TRBJ1-3	-	once	TRBV7-2	CASSSQWGGGNTIYF	TGTGCCAGCAGCTCCCAGTGGGGAGGGGGAAACACCATATATTTT
TRBJ2-1	-	-	TRBV11-3	CASKLDTNYNEQFF	TGTGCCAGCAAGTTAGACACTAACTACAATGAGCAGTTCTTC
TRBJ2-7	TRBD1	-	TRBV5-4	CASSPPGTGRSEQYF	TGTGCCAGCAGCCCCCCCGGGACAGGGCGCTCGGAGCAGTACTTC